Shown below are 16 T cell receptor beta chains from a single sample sequenced in a study of cytomegalovirus exposure and HLA in healthy donors. The PCR employed 60 Vbeta primers together with 13 Jbeta primers. Repertoires were generated with immunoSEQ multiplex PCR, while TCRdb's copy carries only in-frame clones and drops some. The repertoire holds approximately 35,000 clones, with around 84% as singletons. Sequencing used PBMCs. These receptors were obtained from a woman aged 18-29 years in good health and CMV-seronegative.

V is TRBV9 and J is TRBJ2-7; 8 bases are a match to TRBD2. The ends lost 3 bases at V and 4 bases at J; junction bases unmatched: 9. Germline values: CDR1 SGDLS, CDR2 YYNGEE. The CDR3 has 15 residues. The CDR3 DNA reads as TGTGCCAGCAGCGCGGTGAGCGGGAGATTTTACGAGCAGTACTTC. It translates to CASSAVSGRFYEQYF.

This chain joins TRBV7-2 and TRBJ2-2, with 9 bases fitting TRBD1. Trimming at V came to 1 base and at J to 4 bases, leaving 1 base not matched to a gene. Germline values: CDR1 SGHTA, CDR2 FQGNSA. CDR3 length equals 15 residues. The chain's CDR3 is CASSLGTGATGELFF. CDR3 DNA: TGTGCCAGCAGCTTAGGGACAGGGGCCACCGGGGAGCTGTTTTTT. Based on the CDR3 plus reference TRBV7-2 and TRBJ2-2, the full variable domain is GAGVSQSPSNKVTEKGKDVELRCDPISGHTALYWYRQSLGQGLEFLIYFQGNSAPDKSGLPSDRFSAERTGGSVSTLTIQRTQQEDSAVYLCASSLGTGATGELFFGEGSRLTVL.

The V and J genes are TRBV5-5 and TRBJ2-5; D perhaps matches TRBD1 (5 bases). The V gene's germline CDR1 is SGHKS and CDR2 YYEKEE (reference sequence). V was shortened by 1 base and J by 2 bases, with 9 bases between the two germline ends. CDR3 length: 14 residues. This chain's CDR3 is CASSLSAGQETQYF. The DNA for the CDR3 is TGTGCCAGCAGCTTGTCAGCAGGGCAAGAGACCCAGTACTTC.

The chain carries TRBV7-3 and TRBJ2-2; D is uncertain. Deletions cut 4 bases from V and 7 bases from J, with 7 bases between. The CDR3 totals 12 residues. From germline, CDR1 is SGHTA and CDR2 FQGTGA. CDR3 sequence: CASSSRFGELFF. The CDR3 DNA reads as TGTGCCAGCAGCTCGCGCTTCGGGGAGCTGTTTTTT.

V usage is TRBV9 and J usage is TRBJ2-5; a weak D match, TRBD1 (6 bases). CDR1 is SGDLS, CDR2 YYNGEE, per germline. The CDR3 contains 14 residues. With 0 bases removed from V and 4 bases from J, the gap between germline ends came to 10 bases. Here the CDR3 reads CASSVEPGVETQYF. The CDR3 DNA is TGTGCCAGCAGCGTAGAGCCAGGGGTAGAGACCCAGTACTTC.

The rearrangement uses TRBV6-6 and TRBJ1-4; D is perhaps TRBD1 (6 bases). The CDR3 extends over 16 amino acids. Germline V lookup: CDR1 MNHNY, CDR2 SVGAGI (reference sequence). V lost 0 bases and J lost 8, with 16 bases in between. For the CDR3, the DNA is TGTGCCAGCAGTTACTCGACCGGGGCAGGGGACGAAAAACTGTTTTTT. Translated: CASSYSTGAGDEKLFF.

Concerning this clone itself: The junction differs from germline at one of its ends, possibly a read error. CDR3 in DNA: TGTGCCAGCAGCCACGACAGTTATCAGCCCCAGAATTTT. Amino acids: CASSHDSYQPQNF. V usage is TRBV6-5 and J usage is TRBJ1-5, with D possibly matching TRBD1 (5 bases). Per the germline V gene, CDR1 is MNHEY and CDR2 is SVGAGI. The CDR3 sequence is 13 residues long.

The chain joins TRBV2 to TRBJ2-2, with D unresolved. The germline V and J ends were trimmed by 7 bases and 7 bases, with 16 bases remaining between them. The CDR3 has 14 amino acids. Germline V gives CDR1 SNHLY, CDR2 FYNNEI. CDR3 loop: CASTNDISLGELFF. The CDR3 coding sequence is TGTGCCAGCACCAACGACATTTCGCTCGGGGAGCTGTTTTTT. The full variable domain, rest sourced from reference TRBV2 and TRBJ2-2, is EPEVTQTPSHQVTQMGQEVILRCVPISNHLYFYWYRQILGQKVEFLVSFYNNEISEKSEIFDDQFSVERPDGSNFTLKIRSTKLEDSAMYFCASTNDISLGELFFGEGSRLTVL.

This clone occurred once. The chain combines TRBV19 with TRBJ2-3; TRBD1 matches at 7 bases. Losses at the gene ends were 6 bases for V and 0 bases for J; bases not matched to a gene: 3. The CDR3 runs 14 residues. Germline CDR1 LNHDA, CDR2 SQIVND (reference sequence). The CDR3, as DNA: TGTGCCAGTAGCCCGGGACAGAGCACAGATACGCAGTATTTT. Amino acids: CASSPGQSTDTQYF. Using reference TRBV19 and TRBJ2-3 for the parts outside the CDR3, the full variable domain is DGGITQSPKYLFRKEGQNVTLSCEQNLNHDAMYWYRQDPGQGLRLIYYSQIVNDFQKGDIAEGYSVSREKKESFPLTVTSAQKNPTAFYLCASSPGQSTDTQYFGPGTRLTVL.

The V and J genes are TRBV9 and TRBJ2-1; 9 bases agree with TRBD1. Germline trimming cut 3 bases from V and 5 bases from J; bases unmatched to any gene: 0. This CDR3 contains 13 residues. Germline CDR1 reads SGDLS; CDR2 reads YYNGEE. CDR3 in amino acids: CASSGTGDNEQFF. CDR3 DNA sequence: TGTGCCAGCAGCGGGACAGGGGACAATGAGCAGTTCTTC.

The chain carries TRBV7-7 and TRBJ2-1; 7 nucleotides align to TRBD1. The trim removed 5 bases at V and 7 bases at J, leaving 5 bases unmatched. The CDR3 is 13 residues long. Germline V lookup: CDR1 SSHAT, CDR2 FNYEAQ (reference sequence). In DNA, the CDR3 is TGTGCCAGCAGCGACCCCAGGGGGAATGAGCAGTTCTTC. It codes for CASSDPRGNEQFF.

This rearrangement joins TRBV6-5 to TRBJ2-7, with a tentative D call TRBD1 (6 bases). Per the germline V gene, CDR1 is MNHEY and CDR2 is SVGAGI. V was trimmed by 6 bases and J by 2 bases, leaving 11 bases between them. The CDR3 has 13 amino acids. CDR3 amino acids: CASRRDKTYEQYF. In DNA, the CDR3 is TGTGCCAGCAGGAGGGACAAGACCTACGAGCAGTACTTC.

This chain uses TRBV25-1 with TRBJ1-4, with D tentatively TRBD1 (5 bases). Germline loops: CDR1 MGHDK, CDR2 SYGVNS. The length of the CDR3 is 16 residues. V was shortened by 5 bases and J by 7 bases, with 20 bases between the two germline ends. CDR3: CASSSRTPRGSEKLFF. The CDR3 coding sequence is TGTGCCAGCAGTAGCAGGACACCCAGAGGAAGTGAAAAACTGTTTTTT.

A few counts support this clone. The V call is TRBV7-2, the J call TRBJ2-3, with D possibly matching TRBD1 (5 bases). Germline CDR1 is SGHTA and CDR2 is FQGNSA. This CDR3 comprises 14 residues. V was cut by 4 bases and J by 10 bases, with 18 bases left in between. As DNA, the CDR3 is TGTGCCAGCAGCTCGATTGACAGTTATTCCCCGCAGTATTTT. Amino acids: CASSSIDSYSPQYF.

In this sample, this clone turned up once. This chain connects TRBV6-6 to TRBJ1-3; the D is unclear. The CDR3 consists of 14 residues. V lost 4 bases and J 0 bases, leaving 7 bases between the germline ends. The germline V gene encodes CDR1 MNHNY and CDR2 SVGAGI (reference sequence). The CDR3 is CASSSGSSGNTIYF. CDR3 bases: TGTGCCAGCAGTTCCGGGTCCTCTGGAAACACCATATATTTT.

This clone was seen once. One end of the junction is discordant with germline, which a read error may explain. In the same sample, other DNA sequences code for this CDR3. The rearrangement uses TRBV29-1 and TRBJ2-3, with 8 bases lining up with TRBD2. The CDR3 loop spans 14 amino acids. Germline CDR1 and CDR2: SQVTM and ANQGSEA. The CDR3 region is CSVGDSGGTDTQYF. DNA of the CDR3: TGCAGTGTTGGAGATAGCGGGGGCACAGATACGCAGTATTTT.